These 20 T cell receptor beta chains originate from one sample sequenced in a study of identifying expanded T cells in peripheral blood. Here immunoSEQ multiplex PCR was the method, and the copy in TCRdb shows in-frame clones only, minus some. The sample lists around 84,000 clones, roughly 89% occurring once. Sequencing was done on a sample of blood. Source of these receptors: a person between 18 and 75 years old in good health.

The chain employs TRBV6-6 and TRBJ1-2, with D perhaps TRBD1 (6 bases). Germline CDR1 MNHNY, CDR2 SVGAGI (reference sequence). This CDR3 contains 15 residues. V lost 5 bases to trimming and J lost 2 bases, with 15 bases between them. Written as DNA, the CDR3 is TGTGCCAGCAGTACTCGGGACACCTTCAACTATGGCTACACCTTC. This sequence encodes CASSTRDTFNYGYTF.

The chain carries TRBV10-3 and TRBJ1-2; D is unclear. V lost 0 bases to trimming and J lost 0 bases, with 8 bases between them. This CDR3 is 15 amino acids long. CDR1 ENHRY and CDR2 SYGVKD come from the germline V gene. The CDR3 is CAISESSGSNYGYTF. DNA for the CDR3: TGTGCCATCAGTGAGTCGTCAGGATCTAACTATGGCTACACCTTC.

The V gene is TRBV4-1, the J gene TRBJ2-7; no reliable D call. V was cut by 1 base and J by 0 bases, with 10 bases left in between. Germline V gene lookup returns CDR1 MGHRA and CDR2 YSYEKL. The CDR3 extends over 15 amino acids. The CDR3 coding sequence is TGCGCCAGCAGCCAAGGGCACTGGAGCTCCTACGAGCAGTACTTC. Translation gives CASSQGHWSSYEQYF.

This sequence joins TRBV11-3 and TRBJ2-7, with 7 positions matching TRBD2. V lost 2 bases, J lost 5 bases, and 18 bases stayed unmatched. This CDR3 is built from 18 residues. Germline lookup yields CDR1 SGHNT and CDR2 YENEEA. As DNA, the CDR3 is TGTGCCAGCAGCTTACGGTATCTCGGGCTAGCGGCGATGAACGAGCAGTACTTC. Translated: CASSLRYLGLAAMNEQYF.

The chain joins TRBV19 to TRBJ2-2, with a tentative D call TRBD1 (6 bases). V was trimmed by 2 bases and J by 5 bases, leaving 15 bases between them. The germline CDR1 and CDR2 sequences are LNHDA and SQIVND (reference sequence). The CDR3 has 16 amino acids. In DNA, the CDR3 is TGTGCCAGTAGTATAAGAACAGGGTCGGGAACCGGGGAGCTGTTTTTT. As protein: CASSIRTGSGTGELFF.

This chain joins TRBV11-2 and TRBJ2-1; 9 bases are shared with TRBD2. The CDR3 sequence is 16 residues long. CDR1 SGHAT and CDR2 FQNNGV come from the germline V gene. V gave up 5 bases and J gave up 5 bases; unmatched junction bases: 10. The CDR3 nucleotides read TGTGCCAGCAGCCCAGACGGGACTAGCATCCACAATGAGCAGTTCTTC. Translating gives CASSPDGTSIHNEQFF.

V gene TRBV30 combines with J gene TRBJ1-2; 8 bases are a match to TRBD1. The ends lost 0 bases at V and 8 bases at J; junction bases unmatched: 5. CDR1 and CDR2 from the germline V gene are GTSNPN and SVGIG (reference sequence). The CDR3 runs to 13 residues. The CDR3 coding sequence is TGTGCCTGGAGTGTTTCAGGGGGCGGCGGCTACACCTTC. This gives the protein CAWSVSGGGGYTF.

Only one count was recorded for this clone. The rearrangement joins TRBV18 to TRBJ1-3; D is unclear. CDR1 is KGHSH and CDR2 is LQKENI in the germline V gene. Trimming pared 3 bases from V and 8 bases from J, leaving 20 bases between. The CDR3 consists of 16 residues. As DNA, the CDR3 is TGTGCCAGCTCACCCCAGACATCCTATCTAACCGACACCATATATTTT. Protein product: CASSPQTSYLTDTIYF.

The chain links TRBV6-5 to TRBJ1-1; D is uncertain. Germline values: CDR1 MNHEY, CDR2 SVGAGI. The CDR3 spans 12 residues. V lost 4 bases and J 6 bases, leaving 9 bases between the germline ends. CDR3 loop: CASSSSSAEAFF. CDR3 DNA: TGTGCCAGCAGTTCATCGAGCGCTGAAGCTTTCTTT.

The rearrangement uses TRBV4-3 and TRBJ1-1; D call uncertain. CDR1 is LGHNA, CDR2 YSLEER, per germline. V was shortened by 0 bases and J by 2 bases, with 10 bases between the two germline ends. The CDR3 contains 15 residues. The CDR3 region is CASSQDSGGNTEAFF. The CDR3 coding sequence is TGCGCCAGCAGCCAAGATTCAGGCGGAAACACTGAAGCTTTCTTT.

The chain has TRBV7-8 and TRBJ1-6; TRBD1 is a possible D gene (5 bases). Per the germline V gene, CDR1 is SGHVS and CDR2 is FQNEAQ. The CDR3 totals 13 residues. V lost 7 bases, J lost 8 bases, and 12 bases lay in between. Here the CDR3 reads CASIPGTDSPLHF. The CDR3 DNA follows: TGTGCCAGCATACCAGGGACCGATTCACCCCTCCACTTT.

In DNA form, the CDR3 reads TGTGCCAGCTCACCGAACCCGACAGGCTCTGGAAACACCATATATTTT. It yields the protein CASSPNPTGSGNTIYF. The chain recombines TRBV18 with TRBJ1-3; a possible D gene is TRBD1 (6 bases). CDR1 and CDR2 from the germline V gene are KGHSH and LQKENI. The CDR3 extends over 16 amino acids. V lost 3 bases and J lost 0, with 12 bases in between.

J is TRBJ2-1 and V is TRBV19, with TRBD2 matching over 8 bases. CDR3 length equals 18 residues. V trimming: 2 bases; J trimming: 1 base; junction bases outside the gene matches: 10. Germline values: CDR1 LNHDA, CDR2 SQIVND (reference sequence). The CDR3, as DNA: TGTGCCAGTAGTATACCGATGTGGGCGGGAGGATCCTACAATGAGCAGTTCTTC. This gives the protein CASSIPMWAGGSYNEQFF.

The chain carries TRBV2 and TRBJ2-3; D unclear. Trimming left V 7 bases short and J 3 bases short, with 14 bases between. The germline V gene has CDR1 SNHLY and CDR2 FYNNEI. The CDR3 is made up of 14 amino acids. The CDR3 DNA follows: TGTGCCAGCACGATGGGTGGGATTACAGATACGCAGTATTTT. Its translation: CASTMGGITDTQYF.

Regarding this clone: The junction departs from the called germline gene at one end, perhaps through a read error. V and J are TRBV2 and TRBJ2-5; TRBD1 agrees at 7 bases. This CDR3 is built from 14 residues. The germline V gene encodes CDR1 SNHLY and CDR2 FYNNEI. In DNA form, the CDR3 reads TGCGCCACAGGGGTGACAGGCGAGAGGGAGACCCAGTACTTC. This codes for CATGVTGERETQYF.

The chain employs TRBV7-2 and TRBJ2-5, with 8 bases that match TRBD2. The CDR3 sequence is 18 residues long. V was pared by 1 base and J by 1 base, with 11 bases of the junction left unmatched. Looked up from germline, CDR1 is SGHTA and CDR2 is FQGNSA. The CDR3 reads CASSLGDGSGGSQETQYF. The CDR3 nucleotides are TGTGCCAGCAGCTTAGGGGACGGGAGCGGGGGAAGCCAAGAGACCCAGTACTTC.

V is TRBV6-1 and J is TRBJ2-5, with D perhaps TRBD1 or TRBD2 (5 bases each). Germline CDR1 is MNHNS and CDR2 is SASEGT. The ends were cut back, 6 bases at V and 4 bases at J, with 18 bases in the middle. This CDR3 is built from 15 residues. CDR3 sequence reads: CASRLIRDALETQYF. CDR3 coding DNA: TGTGCCAGCAGACTTATCCGGGACGCCTTAGAGACCCAGTACTTC.

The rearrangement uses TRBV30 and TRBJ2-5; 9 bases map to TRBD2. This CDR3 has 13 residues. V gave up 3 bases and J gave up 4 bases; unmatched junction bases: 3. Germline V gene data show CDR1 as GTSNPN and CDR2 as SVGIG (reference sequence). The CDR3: CAWRREGRETQYF. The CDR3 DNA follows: TGTGCCTGGAGGCGGGAGGGCCGAGAGACCCAGTACTTC.

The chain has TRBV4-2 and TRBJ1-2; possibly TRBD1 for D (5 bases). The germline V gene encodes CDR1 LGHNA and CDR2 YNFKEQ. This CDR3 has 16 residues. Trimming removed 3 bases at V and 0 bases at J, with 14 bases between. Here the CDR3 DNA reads TGTGCCAGCAGCCAGGACGGGACGGCAGCTAACTATGGCTACACCTTC. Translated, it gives CASSQDGTAANYGYTF.

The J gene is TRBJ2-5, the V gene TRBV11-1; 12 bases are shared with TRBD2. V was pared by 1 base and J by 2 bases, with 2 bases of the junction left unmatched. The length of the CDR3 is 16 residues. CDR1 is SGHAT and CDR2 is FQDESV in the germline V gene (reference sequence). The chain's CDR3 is CASSLELAGGQETQYF. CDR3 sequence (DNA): TGTGCCAGCAGCTTAGAACTAGCGGGGGGTCAAGAGACCCAGTACTTC.